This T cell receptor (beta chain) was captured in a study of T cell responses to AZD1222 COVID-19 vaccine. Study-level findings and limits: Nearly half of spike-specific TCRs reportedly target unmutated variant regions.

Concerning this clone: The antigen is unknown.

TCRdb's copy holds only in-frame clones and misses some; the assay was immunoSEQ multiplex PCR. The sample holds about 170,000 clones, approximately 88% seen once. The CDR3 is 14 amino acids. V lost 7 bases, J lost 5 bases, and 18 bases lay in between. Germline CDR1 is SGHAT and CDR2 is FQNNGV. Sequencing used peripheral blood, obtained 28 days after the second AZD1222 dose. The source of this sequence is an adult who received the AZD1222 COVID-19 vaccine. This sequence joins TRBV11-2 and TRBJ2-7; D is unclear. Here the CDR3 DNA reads TGTGCCAGCACCTTTTCCCCAAATGGCGACGAGCAGTACTTC. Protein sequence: CASTFSPNGDEQYF.